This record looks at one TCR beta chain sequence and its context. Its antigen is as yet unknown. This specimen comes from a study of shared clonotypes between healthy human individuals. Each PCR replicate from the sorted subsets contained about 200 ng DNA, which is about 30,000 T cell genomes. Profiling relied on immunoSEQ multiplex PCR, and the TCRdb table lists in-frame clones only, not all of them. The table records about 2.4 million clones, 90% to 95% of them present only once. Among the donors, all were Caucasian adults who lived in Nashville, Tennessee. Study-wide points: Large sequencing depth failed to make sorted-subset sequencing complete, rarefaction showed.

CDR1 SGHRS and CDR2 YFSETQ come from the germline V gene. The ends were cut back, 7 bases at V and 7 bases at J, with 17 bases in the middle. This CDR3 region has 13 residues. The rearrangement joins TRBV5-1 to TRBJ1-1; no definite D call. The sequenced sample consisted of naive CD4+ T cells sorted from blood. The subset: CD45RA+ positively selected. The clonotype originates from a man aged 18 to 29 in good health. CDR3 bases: TGCGCCAGCGCCCCCCACGGGCAGAGTGAAGCTTTCTTT. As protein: CASAPHGQSEAFF.